This entry lists 10 T cell receptor beta chains sequenced from one sample in a study of T cell repertoires in cytomegalovirus infection. TCRdb re-called the reads with MiXCR, one entry per CDR3 protein. The repertoire holds 500,000 to 600,000 distinct CDR3 sequences, approximately 15% seen once, with approximately 24% in the top ten. Sequenced input: CD8+ T cells from PBMCs. The receptors originated from a human donor in good health (CMV status not recorded). Some clones in this sample may be carry-over from other donors' samples.

The genes are TRBV6-6 and TRBJ1-3; D may be TRBD1 (5 bases). Germline assignment: CDR1 MNHNY and CDR2 SVGAGI (reference sequence). The CDR3 sequence is 16 residues long. Trimming shortened V by 0 bases and J by 2 bases, and 11 bases separated the two germline ends. CDR3: CASSYSGQGPGNTIYF. The CDR3 coding sequence is TGTGCCAGCAGTTACTCGGGTCAGGGCCCTGGAAACACCATATATTTT.

This clonotype was counted a few times. This chain joins TRBV9 and TRBJ1-1; TRBD1 is a possible D gene (5 bases). CDR3 length: 16 residues. CDR1 SGDLS and CDR2 YYNGEE come from the germline V gene. V was pared by 3 bases and J by 4 bases, with 19 bases between. DNA for the CDR3: TGTGCCAGCAGCGCCTCGACGGGGCCGTCGAGCACTGAAGCTTTCTTT. Translating it yields CASSASTGPSSTEAFF.

The chain recombines TRBV14 with TRBJ1-3; D unclear. There are 14 residues in the CDR3. V dropped 0 bases and J dropped 5 bases, with 8 bases sitting between them. Germline CDR1 reads SGHDN; CDR2 reads FVKESK. CDR3 protein: CASSQDRLRNTIYF. For the CDR3, the DNA is TGTGCCAGCAGCCAAGATAGGCTACGAAACACCATATATTTT.

This clonotype was counted between two and nine times. The rearrangement uses TRBV2 and TRBJ2-5, with TRBD2 matching over 8 bases. V shed 8 bases, J shed 4 bases, and the junction held 3 bases outside the gene matches. Germline V CDR1 and CDR2: SNHLY, FYNNEI. The CDR3 has 12 amino acids. The DNA for the CDR3 is TGTGCCAGCCACCTAGCGGGAGAGACCCAGTACTTC. Its protein is CASHLAGETQYF.

The rearrangement uses TRBV5-1 and TRBJ1-2; 9 bases line up with TRBD1. V lost 0 bases, J lost 4 bases, and 4 bases stayed unmatched. The V gene's germline CDR1 is SGHRS and CDR2 YFSETQ. The CDR3 loop spans 15 amino acids. In DNA form, the CDR3 reads TGCGCCAGCAGCTTGGAGGGGACAGGGTCCTATGGCTACACCTTC. Translating it yields CASSLEGTGSYGYTF.

There are many counts of this clonotype. CDR3 amino acids: CASSPPHSTGTAFPYEQYF. In DNA form, the CDR3 reads TGTGCCAGCAGCCCGCCACACTCGACCGGGACAGCTTTTCCCTACGAGCAGTACTTC. The V gene is TRBV14, the J gene TRBJ2-7, with 7 bases that match TRBD1. This CDR3 is 19 amino acids long. CDR1 is SGHDN and CDR2 is FVKESK in the germline V gene. V dropped 4 bases and J dropped 2; count of bases not matched to a gene: 20.

This sequence joins TRBV14 and TRBJ2-7; 10 bases align to TRBD2. Germline loops: CDR1 SGHDN, CDR2 FVKESK. With V trimmed by 4 bases and J by 2 bases, 11 bases remained unmatched. This CDR3 spans 17 amino acids. The CDR3 protein is CASSLSGLAVKAYEQYF. In DNA form, the CDR3 reads TGTGCCAGCAGCCTTTCTGGACTAGCGGTAAAAGCCTACGAGCAGTACTTC.

This clonotype was observed at least ten times. The V and J genes are TRBV7-9 and TRBJ2-1, with no clear D. The CDR3 has 16 amino acids. Germline CDR1 SEHNR, CDR2 FQNEAQ (reference sequence). Deletions cut 5 bases from V and 4 bases from J, with 18 bases between. The DNA for the CDR3 is TGTGCCAGCAGCCCCCGAGAGGTGGTTAGGTACAATGAGCAGTTCTTC. Translated, it gives CASSPREVVRYNEQFF. The whole variable domain, remainder taken from reference TRBV7-9 and TRBJ2-1, is DTGVSQNPRHKITKRGQNVTFRCDPISEHNRLYWYRQTLGQGPEFLTYFQNEAQLEKSRLLSDRFSAERPKGSFSTLEIQRTEQGDSAMYLCASSPREVVRYNEQFFGPGTRLTVL.

This clonotype was counted many times. This rearrangement joins TRBV11-2 to TRBJ2-7, with D maybe TRBD1 (6 bases). The germline V gene has CDR1 SGHAT and CDR2 FQNNGV. The CDR3 sequence is 16 residues long. V was cut by 5 bases and J by 4 bases, with 21 bases left in between. CDR3 region: CASSLVGTPRRYEQYF. The CDR3 coding sequence is TGTGCCAGCAGCCTAGTCGGGACACCGAGAAGATACGAGCAGTACTTC.

The gene calls are TRBV5-1 and TRBJ1-2, with 10 positions matching TRBD1. V lost 5 bases and J lost 0; bases outside the gene matches: 4. There are 15 residues in the CDR3. CDR1 and CDR2 (germline): SGHRS, YFSETQ. As DNA, the CDR3 is TGCGCCAGCAGGGAGACAGGGGGCTCTAACTATGGCTACACCTTC. Its protein product is CASRETGGSNYGYTF.